This entry concerns a single T cell receptor (beta chain). This clone was counted between two and nine times. One base away there is no much larger clone; base qualities are not given. In the paper's terms, the time point label means: cells obtained before transplantation from donor or recipient. In the mixed lymphocyte reactions, 200,000 CFSE-labeled pre-transplant responders were plated with 200,000 irradiated violet-dye-labeled stimulators and cultured for approximately 6 days. After the mixed lymphocyte reaction, proliferating CD3+CD4+CFSE-low and CD3+CD8+CFSE-low responder cells were FACS-sorted on a BD Influx sorter. CDR1 and CDR2 (SGHRS, YFSETQ) derive from the germline V gene. Inclusive of the bounding cysteine and phenylalanine, the CDR3 is 15 residues long. CDR3 DNA is the only sequence kept; it has 45 bases, read in frame from the first base. The germline ends are 20 bases apart after V is trimmed by 8 bases and J by 3 bases.

This sample is drawn from a study of graft-versus-host responses after intestinal transplantation (dated by TCRdb to the early 2020s). Context from the whole study: The transplants that recipients received were multivisceral, liver-intestinal, or isolated intestinal. All recipients received anti-thymocyte globulin induction followed by maintenance tacrolimus and steroids for around 3 years. Bulk TCR-beta CDR3 sequencing was used to track graft-versus-host and host-versus-graft alloreactive T cell clones in the graft, circulation and bone marrow after intestinal transplantation. To identify alloreactive clones, pre-transplant mixed lymphocyte reaction products were sequenced and then compared with unstimulated pre-transplant donor and recipient T cells. A cohort of about 26 intestinal transplant recipients, including one retransplant, was enrolled, and a few patients lacking pretransplant specimens were excluded. A peak of at least 4% donor T cells among recipient peripheral blood mononuclear cells was the definition used for donor T cell macrochimerism. Rather than going through the commercial service, samples from three later patients were sequenced in-house on an Illumina MiSeq and processed with MiXCR. Results the study describes overall, beyond this receptor: GvH clones were detected in recipient bone marrow, and some of these GvH clones were observed earlier in ileal mucosa or blood, consistent with an intestinal mucosal origin. Early after transplant, peak levels of circulating GvH clones were found to be associated with declines in HvG clones. Patients with donor T cell macrochimerism had high GvH to HvG T cell clonal ratios in their allografts. The conclusions were limited by the relatively low number and heterogeneity of the intestinal transplant patients.

Library preparation used the immunoSEQ multiplex PCR assay. For most patients, genomic DNA was isolated with the Qiagen DNeasy Blood and Tissue Kit and shipped frozen to Adaptive Biotechnologies for TCR sequencing. Adaptive Biotechnologies carried out high-throughput TCR-beta CDR3 sequencing of genomic DNA for most patients. For the original study's pipeline: Adaptive's ImmunoSEQ software was the source of the TCR sequencing data for 15 to 20 patients, while a few other patients were processed with MiXCR and VDJtools. To correct CD4 versus CD8 sorting errors, sequences present in both subsets at a frequency ratio below 5:1 were removed. CDR3 nucleotide sequences shared between donor and recipient were removed because their origin could not be assigned. Alloreactive clones required at least 2-fold expansion over unstimulated cells and minimum CFSE-low frequency of 0.002% (template counts) or 0.001% (read counts). Mappable clones were those detected in sequenced pre-transplant spleen, lymph node, or MLR CFSE-low populations of the donor or recipient. The cumulative frequency of alloreactive clones was calculated as a percentage of all sequences, weighted by copy number. The immuneACCESS repertoire file appears here via TCRdb, limited to in-frame rearrangements. These files lack a portion of the clones; in checked studies, under half of the deficit traces to unresolved V genes, and the cause of the others is not known. The D gene and trimming were derived from the DNA, and the V and J assignments and clone size from that table. The sample yields some 21,000 clones; 56% were counted once. The ten largest clones represent approximately 0.97% of the sample.

The chain is made from TRBV5-1 and TRBJ2-5, and possibly TRBD1, on 6 matching bases. The sequence derives from a human patient who received an intestinal transplant. Sequences were derived from alloreactive CD4+ T cells from a mixed lymphocyte reaction culture, sampled before intestinal transplant. The sample's cell subset or site label is to be understood as: CFSE-low proliferating T cells sorted from approximately 6-day pre-transplant mixed lymphocyte reaction (GvH or HvG direction). The encoded CDR3 is CASDTGNLGKETQYF. The nucleotide sequence is given as TGCGCCAGTGATACAGGGAATTTGGGCAAAGAGACCCAGTACTTC.